These T cell receptor beta chains were read from a single sample in a study of blood T cell repertoires in COVID-19. Data came from immunoSEQ multiplex PCR; TCRdb stores just in-frame clones and leaves some out. The sample includes 95,000 to 150,000 clones, about 78% of them seen just once. Specimen: peripheral blood. The receptors were gathered from a man between 65 and 85 years old with acute or convalescent COVID-19. The CDR3 runs from the conserved cysteine through the conserved F or W. A D gene is named only where the DNA matches it firmly. A clone size is listed for some rows: how often the clone was seen (once, few, many), or a class if it is expanded.

j_gene: TRBJ1-1; v_gene: TRBV7-9; d_gene: .; abundance: .; CDR3aa: CASSLSTANTEAFF; CDR3nt: TGTGCCAGCAGCTTATCAACAGCGAACACTGAAGCTTTCTTT
j_gene: TRBJ1-2; v_gene: TRBV29-1; d_gene: TRBD1; abundance: .; CDR3aa: CSAGTGRGISAYGYTF; CDR3nt: TGCAGCGCCGGGACAGGGCGGGGGATCAGCGCCTATGGCTACACCTTC
j_gene: TRBJ1-5; v_gene: TRBV7-9; d_gene: .; abundance: few; CDR3aa: CASSPSGGDRNQPQHF; CDR3nt: TGTGCCAGCAGCCCCTCGGGGGGGGATCGCAATCAGCCCCAGCATTTT
j_gene: TRBJ1-1; v_gene: TRBV7-2; d_gene: .; abundance: .; CDR3aa: CASSPRGGRTEAFF; CDR3nt: TGTGCCAGCAGCCCCCGGGGGGGTCGGACTGAAGCTTTCTTT
j_gene: TRBJ2-5; v_gene: TRBV18; d_gene: .; abundance: .; CDR3aa: CASQPGGGETQYF; CDR3nt: TGTGCCAGCCAACCTGGGGGCGGGGAGACCCAGTACTTC
j_gene: TRBJ2-5; v_gene: TRBV2; d_gene: .; abundance: .; CDR3aa: CASREPGHFQETQYF; CDR3nt: TGTGCCAGCAGAGAGCCGGGACACTTCCAAGAGACCCAGTACTTC
j_gene: TRBJ1-1; v_gene: TRBV9; d_gene: TRBD1; abundance: .; CDR3aa: CASSSEGGFGEAFF; CDR3nt: TGTGCCAGCAGCTCCGAAGGGGGCTTTGGTGAAGCTTTCTTT
j_gene: TRBJ1-4; v_gene: TRBV30; d_gene: TRBD1; abundance: .; CDR3aa: CAWRTTGTGSATNEKLFF; CDR3nt: TGTGCCTGGAGAACTACCGGGACAGGGTCTGCAACTAATGAAAAACTGTTTTTT
j_gene: TRBJ2-5; v_gene: TRBV5-1; d_gene: TRBD1; abundance: .; CDR3aa: CASSLGQGLKTQYF; CDR3nt: TGCGCCAGCAGCTTAGGACAGGGTTTGAAGACCCAGTACTTC
j_gene: TRBJ1-5; v_gene: TRBV18; d_gene: TRBD1; abundance: .; CDR3aa: CASSLGQGDLGPQHF; CDR3nt: TGTGCCAGCTCACTGGGACAGGGGGATTTAGGGCCCCAGCATTTT
j_gene: TRBJ1-2; v_gene: TRBV29-1; d_gene: .; abundance: .; CDR3aa: CSVTGPGGYTF; CDR3nt: TGCAGCGTAACAGGGCCAGGTGGCTACACCTTC
j_gene: TRBJ1-2; v_gene: TRBV7-2; d_gene: TRBD1; abundance: few; CDR3aa: CASSFPGGSANYGYTF; CDR3nt: TGTGCCAGCAGCTTTCCAGGGGGTTCGGCTAACTATGGCTACACCTTC
j_gene: TRBJ1-2; v_gene: TRBV5-1; d_gene: .; abundance: .; CDR3aa: CASSDPGLDGYTF; CDR3nt: TGCGCCAGCAGCGATCCAGGGTTGGATGGCTACACCTTC
j_gene: TRBJ1-5; v_gene: TRBV19; d_gene: .; abundance: .; CDR3aa: CASSIKLSAGNQPQHF; CDR3nt: TGTGCCAGTAGTATTAAATTATCAGCGGGCAATCAGCCCCAGCATTTT
j_gene: TRBJ1-1; v_gene: TRBV16; d_gene: .; abundance: once; CDR3aa: CASSLLRGRAGTEAFF; CDR3nt: TGTGCCAGCAGCCTCCTCCGGGGGAGGGCTGGCACTGAAGCTTTCTTT
j_gene: TRBJ1-2; v_gene: TRBV3-1/TRBV3-2; d_gene: .; abundance: .; CDR3aa: CASSQASVGDGYTF; CDR3nt: TGTGCCAGCAGCCAAGCATCCGTAGGGGATGGCTACACCTTC
j_gene: TRBJ1-1; v_gene: TRBV18; d_gene: .; abundance: .; CDR3aa: CASSPIKNTEAFF; CDR3nt: TGTGCCAGCTCACCAATAAAGAACACTGAAGCTTTCTTT
j_gene: TRBJ1-1; v_gene: TRBV7-2; d_gene: TRBD1; abundance: few; CDR3aa: CASSRMTGGNTEAFF; CDR3nt: TGTGCCAGCAGCCGGATGACAGGGGGTAACACTGAAGCTTTCTTT
j_gene: TRBJ1-6; v_gene: TRBV25-1; d_gene: .; abundance: .; CDR3aa: CASSSRESYNSPLHF; CDR3nt: TGTGCCAGCAGTAGCAGGGAAAGCTATAATTCACCCCTCCACTTT
j_gene: TRBJ2-3; v_gene: TRBV29-1; d_gene: .; abundance: few; CDR3aa: CSVDTGTDTQYF; CDR3nt: TGCAGCGTTGATACAGGCACAGATACGCAGTATTTT
j_gene: TRBJ1-4; v_gene: TRBV5-1; d_gene: TRBD1; abundance: few; CDR3aa: CASSFDRGRGEKLFF; CDR3nt: TGCGCCAGCAGCTTCGACAGGGGGCGAGGTGAAAAACTGTTTTTT
j_gene: TRBJ1-3; v_gene: TRBV6-5; d_gene: TRBD1; abundance: .; CDR3aa: CASSYAQAGGGNTIYF; CDR3nt: TGTGCCAGCAGTTACGCTCAGGCAGGGGGAGGAAACACCATATATTTT
j_gene: TRBJ2-3; v_gene: TRBV6-6; d_gene: TRBD1; abundance: .; CDR3aa: CASTVRTGGYTDTQYF; CDR3nt: TGTGCCAGCACTGTCCGGACAGGGGGTTACACAGATACGCAGTATTTT
j_gene: TRBJ1-6; v_gene: TRBV6-1; d_gene: .; abundance: .; CDR3aa: CASSEAAAVSPLHF; CDR3nt: TGTGCCAGCAGTGAAGCAGCGGCAGTATCACCCCTCCACTTT
j_gene: TRBJ1-1; v_gene: TRBV1; d_gene: .; abundance: .; CDR3aa: CTSSQVCGPVLLSEAFF; CDR3nt: TGCACCAGCAGCCAAGTTTGCGGCCCCGTCCTATTGTCTGAAGCTTTCTTT
j_gene: TRBJ1-1; v_gene: TRBV7-9; d_gene: TRBD1; abundance: once; CDR3aa: CASREDRGGLTLNTEAFF; CDR3nt: TGTGCCAGCAGGGAAGACAGGGGGGGATTGACTTTGAACACTGAAGCTTTCTTT
j_gene: TRBJ2-6; v_gene: TRBV15; d_gene: TRBD2; abundance: .; CDR3aa: CATSRAGGGTGANVLTF; CDR3nt: TGTGCCACCAGCAGAGCGGGCGGGGGGACTGGGGCCAACGTCCTGACTTTC
j_gene: TRBJ2-5; v_gene: TRBV6-5; d_gene: .; abundance: .; CDR3aa: CASSYSRAELKETQYF; CDR3nt: TGTGCCAGCAGTTACTCGAGAGCGGAGTTGAAAGAGACCCAGTACTTC
j_gene: TRBJ1-2; v_gene: TRBV6-2/TRBV6-3; d_gene: .; abundance: .; CDR3aa: CASSPTGNYGYTF; CDR3nt: TGTGCCAGCAGCCCGACAGGAAACTATGGCTACACCTTC
j_gene: TRBJ1-2; v_gene: TRBV18; d_gene: .; abundance: .; CDR3aa: CASSPSGDGYTF; CDR3nt: TGTGCCAGCTCACCGTCAGGGGATGGCTACACCTTC
j_gene: TRBJ2-7; v_gene: TRBV2; d_gene: .; abundance: many; CDR3aa: CASSEAPAGFSEQYF; CDR3nt: TGTGCCAGCAGTGAAGCGCCGGCAGGCTTTTCCGAGCAGTACTTC